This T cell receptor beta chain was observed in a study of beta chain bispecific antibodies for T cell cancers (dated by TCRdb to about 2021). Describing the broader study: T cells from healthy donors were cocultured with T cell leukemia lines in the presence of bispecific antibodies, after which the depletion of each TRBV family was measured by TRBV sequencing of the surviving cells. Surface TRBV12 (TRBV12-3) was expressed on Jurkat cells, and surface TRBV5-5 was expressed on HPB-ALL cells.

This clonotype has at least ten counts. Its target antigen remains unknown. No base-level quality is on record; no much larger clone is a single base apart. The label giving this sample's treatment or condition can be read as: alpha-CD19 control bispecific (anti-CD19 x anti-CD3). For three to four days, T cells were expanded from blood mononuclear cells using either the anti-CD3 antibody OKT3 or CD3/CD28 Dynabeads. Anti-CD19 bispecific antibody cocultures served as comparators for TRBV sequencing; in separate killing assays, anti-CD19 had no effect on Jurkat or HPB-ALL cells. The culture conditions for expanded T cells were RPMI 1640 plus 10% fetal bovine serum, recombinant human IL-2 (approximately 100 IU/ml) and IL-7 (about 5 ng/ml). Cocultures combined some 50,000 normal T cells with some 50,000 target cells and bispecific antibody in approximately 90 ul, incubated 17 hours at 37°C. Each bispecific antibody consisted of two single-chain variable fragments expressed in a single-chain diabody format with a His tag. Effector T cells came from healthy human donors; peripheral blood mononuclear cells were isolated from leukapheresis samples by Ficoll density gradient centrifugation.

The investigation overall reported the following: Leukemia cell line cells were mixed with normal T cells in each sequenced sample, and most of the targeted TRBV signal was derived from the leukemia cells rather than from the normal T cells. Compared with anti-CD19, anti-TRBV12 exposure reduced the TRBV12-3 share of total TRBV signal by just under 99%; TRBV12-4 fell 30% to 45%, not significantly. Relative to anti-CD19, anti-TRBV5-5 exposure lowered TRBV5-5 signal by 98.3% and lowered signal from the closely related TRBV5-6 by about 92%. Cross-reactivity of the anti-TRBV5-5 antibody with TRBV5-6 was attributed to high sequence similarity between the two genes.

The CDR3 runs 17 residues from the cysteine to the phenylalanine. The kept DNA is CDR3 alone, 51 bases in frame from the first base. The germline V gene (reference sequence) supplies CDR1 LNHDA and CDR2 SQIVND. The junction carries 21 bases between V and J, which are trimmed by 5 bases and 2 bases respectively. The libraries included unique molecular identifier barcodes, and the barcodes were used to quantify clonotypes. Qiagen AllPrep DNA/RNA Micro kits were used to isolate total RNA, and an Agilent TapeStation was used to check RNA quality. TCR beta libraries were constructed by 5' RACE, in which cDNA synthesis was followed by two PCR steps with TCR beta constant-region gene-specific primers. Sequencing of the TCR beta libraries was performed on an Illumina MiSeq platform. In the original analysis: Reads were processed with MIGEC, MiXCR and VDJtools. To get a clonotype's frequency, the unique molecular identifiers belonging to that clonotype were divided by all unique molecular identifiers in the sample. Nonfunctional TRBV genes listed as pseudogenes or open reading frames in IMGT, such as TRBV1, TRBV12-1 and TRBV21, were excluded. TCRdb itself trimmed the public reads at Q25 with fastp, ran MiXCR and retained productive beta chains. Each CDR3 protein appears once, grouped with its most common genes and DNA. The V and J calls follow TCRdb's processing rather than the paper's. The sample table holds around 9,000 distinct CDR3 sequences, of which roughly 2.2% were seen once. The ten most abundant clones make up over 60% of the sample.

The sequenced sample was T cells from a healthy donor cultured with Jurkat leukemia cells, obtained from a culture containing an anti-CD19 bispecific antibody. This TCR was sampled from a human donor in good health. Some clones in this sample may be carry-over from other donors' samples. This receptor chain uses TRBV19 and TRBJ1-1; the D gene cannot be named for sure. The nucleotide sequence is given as TGTGCCAGTAGTCCGCGGTACACCAACGGGGTAAACACTGAAGCTTTCTTT. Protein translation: CASSPRYTNGVNTEAFF.